These 10 T cell receptor beta chains were sequenced from one sample in a study of blood T cells in healthy people across ages. Sample-barcoded 5' priming and a J-beta primer mix drove a second PCR of roughly 6 to 12 cycles. A single record per CDR3 protein comes from TCRdb applying MiXCR to the 5' RACE reads. This sample has hundreds of thousands of distinct CDR3 sequences, with about 62% found just once. Input material: blood. Receptors originate from a man aged 25 to 45 in good health.

The chain is built from TRBV20-1 and TRBJ2-5; tentatively, D is TRBD2 (5 bases). V shed 7 bases and J shed 2 bases, with 8 bases lying between them. The CDR3 is 11 residues long. Germline CDR1 reads DFQATT; CDR2 reads SNEGSKA (reference sequence). CDR3 loop: CSVSGQETQYF. In DNA form, the CDR3 reads TGCAGTGTCAGCGGACAAGAGACCCAGTACTTC.

V and J are TRBV7-6 and TRBJ2-7, with a tentative D call TRBD2 (7 bases). V lost 6 bases and J 2 bases, leaving 14 bases between the germline ends. This CDR3 spans 14 amino acids. Germline V gene data show CDR1 as SGHVS and CDR2 as FNYEAQ. This CDR3 is CASSSGGGPYEQYF. DNA for the CDR3: TGTGCCAGCAGTTCGGGGGGCGGTCCCTACGAGCAGTACTTC.

The rearrangement joins TRBV6-6 to TRBJ2-2; D is ambiguous. Trimming took 4 bases from V and 8 from J, leaving 14 bases between them. The CDR3 spans 14 residues. CDR1 is MNHNY and CDR2 is SVGAGI in the germline V gene (reference sequence). In DNA, the CDR3 is TGTGCCAGCAGTTTCTCGACCCCGGCGGGGGAGCTGTTTTTT. It specifies CASSFSTPAGELFF.

This clonotype has more than one count but fewer than ten. This chain links TRBV2 with TRBJ1-2; perhaps TRBD1 as D (6 bases). CDR3 length: 12 residues. Germline V gives CDR1 SNHLY, CDR2 FYNNEI. Trimming removed 5 bases at V and 8 bases at J, with 12 bases between. CDR3 loop: CASSLQGRGYTF. In nucleotides, the CDR3 is TGTGCCAGCAGTTTACAGGGAAGAGGCTACACCTTC.

Here the CDR3 reads CASSLLWGGETQYF. CDR3 nucleotide sequence: TGTGCCAGCAGCTTACTCTGGGGGGGGGAGACCCAGTACTTC. The V call is TRBV7-3, the J call TRBJ2-7; 7 bases are a match to TRBD2. The better agreement between TRBJ2-5 and the DNA end casts doubt on the J call. CDR1 is SGHTA, CDR2 FQGTGA, per germline. CDR3 size: 14 residues.

The chain combines TRBV10-1 with TRBJ2-7; D gene unclear. The CDR3 runs 17 residues. Between the trimmed V and J ends, which lost 0 bases and 0 bases, there was a span of 15 bases. Germline lookup yields CDR1 WNHNN and CDR2 SYGVQD (reference sequence). The CDR3 region is CASSESRESDASYEQYF. The CDR3 nucleotides are TGCGCCAGCAGTGAGTCCAGAGAGTCAGACGCCTCCTACGAGCAGTACTTC.

The V call is TRBV5-5, the J call TRBJ1-2, with D unclear. Germline V gives CDR1 SGHKS, CDR2 YYEKEE (reference sequence). The CDR3 consists of 13 residues. Trimming took off 5 bases at V and 2 bases at J, with 10 bases between the two ends. The DNA for the CDR3 is TGTGCCAGCAGGGAGGAGCCAAACTATGGCTACACCTTC. Protein product: CASREEPNYGYTF.

This rearrangement joins TRBV6-1 to TRBJ1-1; D is uncertain. Deletions cut 10 bases from V and 4 bases from J, with 10 bases between. CDR3 length: 11 amino acids. The V gene's germline CDR1 is MNHNS and CDR2 SASEGT. Here the CDR3 DNA reads TGTGCCATCTCTCGGGGCACTGAAGCTTTCTTT. This sequence encodes CAISRGTEAFF.

Worth noting for this clonotype: The junction does not match germline at one end; this may be a read error. The chain recombines TRBV6-5 with TRBJ2-7, with 8 positions matching TRBD2. Germline CDR1 MNHEY, CDR2 SVGAGI. The CDR3 consists of 15 residues. In DNA, the CDR3 is TGTACCAGCAGGCGGGGGGAATCAGGAGACTACGAGCAGTACTTC. This encodes CTSRRGESGDYEQYF.

The sample holds many counts of this clonotype. This rearrangement joins TRBV29-1 to TRBJ2-4, with TRBD2 matching over 8 bases. V gave up 4 bases and J gave up 9 bases; unmatched junction bases: 2. The CDR3 has 11 amino acids. Germline CDR1 reads SQVTM; CDR2 reads ANQGSEA. The CDR3 nucleotides are TGCAGCGTTGCTCGGGGGGGCATTCAGTACTTC. As protein: CSVARGGIQYF.